This TCR beta chain was sequenced in a study of cytomegalovirus exposure and HLA in healthy donors. Whole-study context: Among the approximately 400 donors who were genotyped, roughly 86% fell in the genetic ancestry cluster that is associated with self-reported Caucasian donors.

PCR used 60 Vbeta primers and 13 Jbeta primers. Produced via immunoSEQ multiplex PCR; TCRdb's table is partial and in-frame only. The data show hundreds of thousands of clones, roughly 68% seen once. The TCR comes from a man aged 40-49 years in good health and CMV-seropositive. The sequenced material came from PBMCs.

The CDR3 loop reads CASSPQGDSYNEQFF. The CDR3 bases are TGTGCCAGCAGCCCACAGGGGGACTCCTACAATGAGCAGTTCTTC. The rearrangement joins TRBV2 to TRBJ2-1, with 8 bases matching TRBD1. With 6 bases clipped from V and 0 bases from J, the junction kept 4 bases outside the gene matches. CDR1 is SNHLY, CDR2 FYNNEI, per germline. The CDR3 is made up of 15 amino acids.